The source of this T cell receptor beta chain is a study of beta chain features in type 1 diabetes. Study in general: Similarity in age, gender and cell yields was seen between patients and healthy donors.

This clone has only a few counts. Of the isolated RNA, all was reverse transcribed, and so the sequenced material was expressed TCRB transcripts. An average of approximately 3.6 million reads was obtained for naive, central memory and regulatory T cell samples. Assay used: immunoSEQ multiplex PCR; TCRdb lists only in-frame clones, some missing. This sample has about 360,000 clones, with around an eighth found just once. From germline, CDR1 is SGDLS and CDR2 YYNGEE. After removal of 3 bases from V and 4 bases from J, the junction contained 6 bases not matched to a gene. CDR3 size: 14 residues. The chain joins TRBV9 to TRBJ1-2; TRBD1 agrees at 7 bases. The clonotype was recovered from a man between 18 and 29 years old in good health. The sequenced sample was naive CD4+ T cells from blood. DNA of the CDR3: TGTGCCAGCAGCGGCGAACAGGGGATCTATGGCTACACCTTC. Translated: CASSGEQGIYGYTF.